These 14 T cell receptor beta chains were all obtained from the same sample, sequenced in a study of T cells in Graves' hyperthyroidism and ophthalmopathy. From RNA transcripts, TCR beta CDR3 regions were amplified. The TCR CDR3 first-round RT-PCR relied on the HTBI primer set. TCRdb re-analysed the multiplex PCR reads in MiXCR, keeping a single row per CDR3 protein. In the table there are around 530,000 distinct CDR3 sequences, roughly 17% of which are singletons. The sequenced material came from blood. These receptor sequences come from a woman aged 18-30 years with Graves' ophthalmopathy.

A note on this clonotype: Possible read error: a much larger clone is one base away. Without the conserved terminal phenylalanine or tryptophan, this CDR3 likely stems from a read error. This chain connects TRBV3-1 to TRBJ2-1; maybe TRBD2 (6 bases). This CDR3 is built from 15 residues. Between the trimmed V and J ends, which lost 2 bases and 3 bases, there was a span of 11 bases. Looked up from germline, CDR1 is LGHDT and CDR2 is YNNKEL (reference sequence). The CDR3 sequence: CASSQIAAIYNEQFL. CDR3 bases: TGTGCCAGCAGCCAAATAGCGGCCATCTACAATGAGCAGTTCCTC.

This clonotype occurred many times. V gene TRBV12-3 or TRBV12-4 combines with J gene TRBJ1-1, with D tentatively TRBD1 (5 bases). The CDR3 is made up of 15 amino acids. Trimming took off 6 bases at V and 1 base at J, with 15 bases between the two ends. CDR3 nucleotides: TGTGCCAGCAGCTCCCTCGGGGCGGGGAACACTGAAGCTTTCTTT. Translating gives CASSSLGAGNTEAFF.

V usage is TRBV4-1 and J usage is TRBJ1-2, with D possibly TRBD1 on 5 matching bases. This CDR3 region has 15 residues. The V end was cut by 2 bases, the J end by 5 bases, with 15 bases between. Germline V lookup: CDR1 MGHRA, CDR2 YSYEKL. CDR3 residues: CASSQTGHLFYGYTF. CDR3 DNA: TGCGCCAGCAGCCAAACCGGACACCTCTTTTATGGCTACACCTTC.

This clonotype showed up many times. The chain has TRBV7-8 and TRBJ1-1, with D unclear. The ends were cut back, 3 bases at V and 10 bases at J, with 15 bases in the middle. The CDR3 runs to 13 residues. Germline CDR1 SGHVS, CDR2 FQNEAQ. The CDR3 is CASSLDGGWGAFF. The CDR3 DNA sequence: TGTGCCAGCAGCTTGGACGGCGGCTGGGGAGCTTTCTTT.

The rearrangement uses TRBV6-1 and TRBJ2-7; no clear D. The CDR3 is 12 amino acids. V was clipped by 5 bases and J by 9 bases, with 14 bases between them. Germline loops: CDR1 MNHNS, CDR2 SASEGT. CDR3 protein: CASSPTALRQYF. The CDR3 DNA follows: TGTGCCAGCAGTCCTACCGCTCTACGGCAGTACTTC.

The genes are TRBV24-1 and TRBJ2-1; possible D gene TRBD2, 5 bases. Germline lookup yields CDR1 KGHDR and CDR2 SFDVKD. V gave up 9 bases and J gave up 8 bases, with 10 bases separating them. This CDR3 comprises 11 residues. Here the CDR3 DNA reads TGTGCCACCGGGATCGGGGATGAGCAGTTCTTC. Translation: CATGIGDEQFF.

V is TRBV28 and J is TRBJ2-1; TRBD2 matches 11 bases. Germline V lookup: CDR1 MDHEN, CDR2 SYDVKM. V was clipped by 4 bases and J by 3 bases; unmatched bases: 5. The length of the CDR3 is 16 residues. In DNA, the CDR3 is TGTGCCAGCAGTTCACTAGCGGGAGACGGCTACAATGAGCAGTTCTTC. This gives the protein CASSSLAGDGYNEQFF.

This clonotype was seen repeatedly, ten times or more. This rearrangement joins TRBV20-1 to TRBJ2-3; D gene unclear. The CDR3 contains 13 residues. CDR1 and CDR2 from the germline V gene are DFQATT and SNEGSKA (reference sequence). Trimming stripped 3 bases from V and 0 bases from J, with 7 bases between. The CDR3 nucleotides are TGCAGTGCTAGTTCATACAGCACAGATACGCAGTATTTT. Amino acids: CSASSYSTDTQYF.

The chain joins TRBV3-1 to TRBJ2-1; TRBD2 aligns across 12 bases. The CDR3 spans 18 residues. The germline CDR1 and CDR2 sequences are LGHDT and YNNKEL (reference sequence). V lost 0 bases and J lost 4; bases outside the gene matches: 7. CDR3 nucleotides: TGTGCCAGCAGCCAAGAGTTGACTAGCGGGAGTGAGTACAATGAGCAGTTCTTC. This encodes CASSQELTSGSEYNEQFF.

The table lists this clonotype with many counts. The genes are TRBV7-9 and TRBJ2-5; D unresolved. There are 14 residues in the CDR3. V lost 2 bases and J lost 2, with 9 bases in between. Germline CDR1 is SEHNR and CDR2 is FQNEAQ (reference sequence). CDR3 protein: CASSLLGQQETQYF. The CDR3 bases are TGTGCCAGCAGCTTATTAGGGCAGCAAGAGACCCAGTACTTC.

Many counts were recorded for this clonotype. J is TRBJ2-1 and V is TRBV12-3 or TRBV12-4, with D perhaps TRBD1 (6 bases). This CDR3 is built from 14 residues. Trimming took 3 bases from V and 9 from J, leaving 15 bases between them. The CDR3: CASSLHRVAGEQFF. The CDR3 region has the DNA TGTGCCAGCAGTTTGCACAGGGTAGCCGGTGAGCAGTTCTTC.

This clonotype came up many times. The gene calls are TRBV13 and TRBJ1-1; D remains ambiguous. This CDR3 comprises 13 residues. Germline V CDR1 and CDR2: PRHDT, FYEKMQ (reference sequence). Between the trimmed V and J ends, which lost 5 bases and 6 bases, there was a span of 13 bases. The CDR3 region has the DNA TGTGCCAGCAGCGTTGGACCCAGAGCTGAAGCTTTCTTT. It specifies CASSVGPRAEAFF.

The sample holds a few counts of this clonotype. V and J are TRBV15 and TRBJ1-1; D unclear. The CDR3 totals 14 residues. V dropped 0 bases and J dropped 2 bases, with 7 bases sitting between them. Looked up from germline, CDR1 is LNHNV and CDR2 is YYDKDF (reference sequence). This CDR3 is CATSREASNTEAFF. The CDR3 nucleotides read TGTGCCACCAGCAGAGAGGCCTCCAACACTGAAGCTTTCTTT. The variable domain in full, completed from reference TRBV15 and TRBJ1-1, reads DAMVIQNPRYQVTQFGKPVTLSCSQTLNHNVMYWYQQKSSQAPKLLFHYYDKDFNNEADTPDNFQSRRPNTSFCFLDIRSPGLGDTAMYLCATSREASNTEAFFGQGTRLTVV.

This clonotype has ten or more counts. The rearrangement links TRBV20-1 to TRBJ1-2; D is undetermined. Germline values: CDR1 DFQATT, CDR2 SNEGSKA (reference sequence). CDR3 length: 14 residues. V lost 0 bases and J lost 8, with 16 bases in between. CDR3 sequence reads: CSARDLEVVGGYTF. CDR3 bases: TGCAGTGCTAGAGATCTCGAGGTTGTGGGGGGCTACACCTTC.